This T cell receptor beta chain was identified during a study of T-cell memory formation after mild COVID-19 listed by TCRdb under 2021. Regarding the study in general: TCR sequence clusters from the two donors were found to be largely donor specific. In a couple of donors, T-cell clones that expanded and contracted after mild COVID-19 were followed by sequencing TCRalpha and TCRbeta repertoires longitudinally. The cohort was made up of two young adult volunteers, one female and one male, who were previously healthy. Broad study findings and their caveats: The second-wave clones that peaked on day 37 were not confirmed to be SARS-CoV-2 specific. The study included only a couple of mild cases, and larger cohorts that include severe cases with pre-infection samples were judged to be necessary. The detection of some responding clones in pre-infection memory suggests that pre-existing cross-reactive memory T cells joined the SARS-CoV-2 response. From day 15 to 85, contracting clones showed balanced CD4/CD8 phenotypes, whereas a second wave of clones that expanded from day 15 to 37 leaned towards CD4+. Contracting CD4+ clones were located mainly in the CM and EM memory subsets, whereas CD8+ clones were found to be enriched in EMRA.

Sequenced using an Illumina NovaSeq 6000. TCRalpha and TCRbeta cDNA libraries were built by 5'RACE with constant-segment primers, adding sample barcodes and unique molecular identifiers. Trizol reagent was used to extract RNA from every sample. Libraries were amplified in two PCR steps, with a second sample barcode and Illumina TruSeq adapters added in the second step. Sequencing of libraries was performed on an Illumina NovaSeq with 2 x 150 bp paired-end reads. In the authors' own workflow: Demultiplexing of reads and collapsing into UMI-guided consensus sequences were performed with migec v1.2.7. Using mixcr v2.1.11, UMI consensuses were aligned to TRA and TRB V and J templates and then assembled into clonotypes. A clonotype was counted as expanded or contracted only when both edgeR and NoisET called the clonotype significant, with the noise models trained on biological replicates. For edgeR calls, the thresholds were a false discovery rate-adjusted p below 0.01 and a log2 fold-change of 1. As an exploratory analysis of dynamics, max-normalized trajectories of the 1000 most abundant clonotypes were examined with PCA combined with hierarchical clustering. Separately sequenced CD4+ and CD8+ repertoires were used to assign a CD4 or CD8 phenotype to each responding clone. The raw public reads went through TCRdb reprocessing: fastp at Q25, MiXCR clone calling, in-frame beta chains kept. All rows with the same CDR3 protein become a single entry with the most common DNA and genes. The V and J calls were determined by TCRdb, not by the authors. A total of 80,000 to 95,000 distinct CDR3 sequences appear in this sample, roughly 25% of them only once. Over 40% of the sample goes to the ten largest clones.

Ficoll-Paque density gradient centrifugation was the method used to isolate PBMCs. This clonotype has a handful of counts. Its specific antigen is unknown. It has no much larger one-base neighbor in the sample; base qualities were not kept. Material for sequencing was PBMCs or a T cell subset sorted from them (not recorded which). The clonotype was recovered from a man between 18 and 29 years old who had mild COVID-19 (a few samples of this study predate the infection). The sample titles of this study are shuffled in the database, so cell type and time point are left out; the donor was told from shared clones.

CDR3 loop: CASTPRGGLPDTQYF. The sequenced DNA: TGCGCCAGCACCCCCCGGGGGGGGCTTCCAGATACGCAGTATTTT. The chain is encoded by TRBV5-1 joined to TRBJ2-3, with TRBD2 identical over 8 junction bases. The CDR3 covers 15 residues, taking in both the cysteine and the phenylalanine. Just CDR3 DNA is preserved here, 45 bases in frame from base 1. CDR1 is given as SGHRS and CDR2 as YFSETQ, both from the germline V gene. Trimmed from V: 6 bases; trimmed from J: 4 bases; junction bases lacking a gene match: 10.